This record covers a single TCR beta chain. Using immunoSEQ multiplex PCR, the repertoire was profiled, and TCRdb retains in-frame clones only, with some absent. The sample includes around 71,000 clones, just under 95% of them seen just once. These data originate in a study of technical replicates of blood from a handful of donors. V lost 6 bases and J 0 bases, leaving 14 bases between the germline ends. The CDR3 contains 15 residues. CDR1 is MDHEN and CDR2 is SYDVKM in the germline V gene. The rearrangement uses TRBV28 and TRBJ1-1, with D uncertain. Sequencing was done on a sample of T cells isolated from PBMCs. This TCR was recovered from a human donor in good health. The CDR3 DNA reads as TGTGCCAGCAGCCCAACCCAAACAGTGAACACTGAAGCTTTCTTT. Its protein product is CASSPTQTVNTEAFF.